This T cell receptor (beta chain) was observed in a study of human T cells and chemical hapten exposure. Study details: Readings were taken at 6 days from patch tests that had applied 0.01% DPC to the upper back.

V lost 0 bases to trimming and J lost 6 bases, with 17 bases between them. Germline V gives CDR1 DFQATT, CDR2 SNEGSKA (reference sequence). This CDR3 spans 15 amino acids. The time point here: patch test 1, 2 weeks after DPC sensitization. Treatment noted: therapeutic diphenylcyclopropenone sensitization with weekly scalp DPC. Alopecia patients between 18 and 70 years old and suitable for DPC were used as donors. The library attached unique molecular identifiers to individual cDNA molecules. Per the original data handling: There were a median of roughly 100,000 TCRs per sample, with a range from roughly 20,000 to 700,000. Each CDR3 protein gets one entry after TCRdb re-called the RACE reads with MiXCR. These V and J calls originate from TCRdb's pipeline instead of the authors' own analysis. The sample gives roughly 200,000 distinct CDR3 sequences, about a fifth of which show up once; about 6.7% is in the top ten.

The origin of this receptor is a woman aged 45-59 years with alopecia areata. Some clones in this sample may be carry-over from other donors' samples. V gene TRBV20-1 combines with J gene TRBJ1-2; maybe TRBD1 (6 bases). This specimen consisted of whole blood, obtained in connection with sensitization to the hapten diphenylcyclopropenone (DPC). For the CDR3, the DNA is TGCAGTGCTAGAGATCCGGGACAACTTCGCGATGGCTACACCTTC. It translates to CSARDPGQLRDGYTF.